This TCR beta chain originates from a study of T cells in Graves' hyperthyroidism and ophthalmopathy. Uncontrolled infection, other autoimmune disease, pregnancy or lactation led to exclusion. TCR beta CDR3 region amplification was performed from RNA transcripts. The TCR CDR3 was amplified in a first-round RT-PCR using the HTBI primer set. TCRdb re-derived calls from the multiplex PCR reads in MiXCR, one entry per CDR3 protein. This sample yields under 450,000 distinct CDR3 sequences, of which 15% to 18% are seen a single time; over 7.5% belongs to the top ten. This clonotype was seen ten or more times. The CDR3 contains 11 residues. V gave up 6 bases and J gave up 3 bases, with 6 bases separating them.

Sequenced: blood. This clonotype was obtained from a woman aged 18-30 years with Graves' hyperthyroidism. The chain employs TRBV12-3 or TRBV12-4 and TRBJ2-7; D is unclear. CDR3 protein: CASRRDYEQYF. CDR3 bases: TGTGCCAGCAGACGAGACTACGAGCAGTACTTC.